Below are 22 T cell receptor beta chains sequenced from a single sample in a study of blood T cell repertoires in COVID-19. Profiling relied on immunoSEQ multiplex PCR, and the TCRdb table lists in-frame clones only, not all of them. The table shows 65,000 to 80,000 clones, with roughly 88% occurring only once. Sequencing input: peripheral blood. These receptor sequences come from a man aged 30 to 39 with acute or convalescent COVID-19.

This CDR3 is CSVGTGGAEQYV. The CDR3, as DNA: TGCAGCGTGGGGACAGGGGGCGCCGAGCAGTACGTC. The chain couples TRBV29-1 to TRBJ2-7; 12 nucleotides align to TRBD1. Germline lookup yields CDR1 SQVTM and CDR2 ANQGSEA. The CDR3 is 12 amino acids. Losses at the gene ends were 6 bases for V and 6 bases for J; bases not matched to a gene: 3.

The genes are TRBV7-2 and TRBJ2-7, with D perhaps TRBD1 (6 bases). Trimming cost V 0 bases and J 4 bases, with 13 bases left between them. The CDR3 runs 15 residues. Germline V CDR1 and CDR2: SGHTA, FQGNSA. The CDR3: CASSLAEQGFYEQYF. The CDR3 DNA reads as TGTGCCAGCAGCTTAGCGGAGCAGGGGTTTTACGAGCAGTACTTC.

This chain connects TRBV12-3 or TRBV12-4 to TRBJ2-1; tentative D call: TRBD2 (5 bases). CDR3 length equals 13 residues. Trimming pared 3 bases from V and 6 bases from J, leaving 9 bases between. The CDR3 nucleotides read TGTGCCAGCAGTTTTGAGAGGGCCAATGAGCAGTTCTTC. As protein: CASSFERANEQFF.

The chain joins TRBV19 to TRBJ1-2; 9 bases are shared with TRBD1. CDR1 is LNHDA, CDR2 SQIVND, per germline (reference sequence). This CDR3 spans 16 amino acids. With 0 bases clipped from V and 2 bases from J, the junction kept 4 bases outside the gene matches. Written as DNA, the CDR3 is TGTGCCAGTAGTATAGATGGGACAGGGCTGAACTATGGCTACACCTTC. Protein: CASSIDGTGLNYGYTF.

This chain connects TRBV18 to TRBJ2-1; D may be TRBD2 (6 bases). The CDR3 has 14 residues. V gave up 2 bases and J gave up 3 bases, with 8 bases separating them. Germline lookup yields CDR1 KGHSH and CDR2 LQKENI. CDR3 nucleotide sequence: TGTGCCAGCTCACCAACGGGACTCTACAATGAGCAGTTCTTC. It codes for CASSPTGLYNEQFF.

The V gene is TRBV4-2, the J gene TRBJ2-7, with D perhaps TRBD1 (6 bases). Germline lookup yields CDR1 LGHNA and CDR2 YNFKEQ. The CDR3 consists of 17 residues. Between the trimmed V and J ends, which lost 4 bases and 7 bases, there was a span of 26 bases. The CDR3 region is CASSPLTNRDILGEQYF. The CDR3 nucleotides are TGTGCCAGCAGCCCCCTCACCAACCGGGACATACTTGGGGAGCAGTACTTC.

The chain uses TRBV5-8 and TRBJ2-7, with D maybe TRBD1 (6 bases). CDR1 SGHTS and CDR2 YDEGEE come from the germline V gene. The CDR3 totals 14 residues. V gave up 4 bases and J gave up 0 bases, with 11 bases separating them. The CDR3 sequence: CASSLKGVSYEQYV. DNA for the CDR3: TGTGCCAGCAGCCTGAAGGGGGTCTCCTACGAGCAGTACGTC.

The chain combines TRBV19 with TRBJ2-5; D possibly corresponds to TRBD1 (5 bases). The CDR3 loop spans 13 amino acids. Germline V gene data show CDR1 as LNHDA and CDR2 as SQIVND (reference sequence). V lost 4 bases and J lost 5, with 11 bases in between. The DNA for the CDR3 is TGTGCCAGTAGTACCAACAGGCGGGAGACCCAGTACTTC. Its protein product is CASSTNRRETQYF.

V gene TRBV5-4 combines with J gene TRBJ1-5; possible D gene TRBD1, 5 bases. Germline CDR1 reads SGHNT; CDR2 reads YYREEE (reference sequence). The CDR3 is made up of 13 amino acids. The V and J ends lost 1 base and 7 bases respectively, with 9 bases between them. CDR3 protein: CASSLQGSQPQHF. For the CDR3, the DNA is TGTGCCAGCAGCTTGCAGGGTAGCCAGCCCCAGCATTTT.

This chain connects TRBV2 to TRBJ2-1; the match to TRBD1 covers 9 bases. Germline CDR1 and CDR2: SNHLY and FYNNEI. Losses at the gene ends were 3 bases for V and 3 bases for J; bases not matched to a gene: 0. The CDR3 covers 14 residues. CDR3 in amino acids: CASSEGQGYNEQFF. The CDR3, as DNA: TGTGCCAGCAGTGAGGGACAGGGCTACAATGAGCAGTTCTTC.

V is TRBV5-4 and J is TRBJ2-1, with TRBD2 matching 8 bases. CDR1 is SGHNT, CDR2 YYREEE, per germline (reference sequence). CDR3 size: 15 residues. J was trimmed by 2 bases and V by 4 bases; bases with no gene match: 5. CDR3 in DNA: TGTGCCAGCAGCGTCGGGGGGGAGCCCTACAATGAGCAGTTCTTC. Protein: CASSVGGEPYNEQFF.

This clone was counted a single time. The chain carries TRBV7-2 and TRBJ2-1, with 7 bases fitting TRBD1. CDR3 size: 14 residues. Per the germline V gene, CDR1 is SGHTA and CDR2 is FQGNSA. The ends lost 2 bases at V and 8 bases at J; junction bases unmatched: 6. CDR3 bases: TGTGCCAGCAGCTTATTGACAGGGAACGATGAGCAGTTCTTC. Translated: CASSLLTGNDEQFF.

CDR3 DNA: TGTGCCTGGAGTGTAGGAGGGAGTCAGGCCGGGGAGCTGTTTTTT. Protein product: CAWSVGGSQAGELFF. V and J are TRBV30 and TRBJ2-2, with D perhaps matching TRBD2 (6 bases). CDR3 size: 15 residues. The ends were cut back, 0 bases at V and 6 bases at J, with 14 bases in the middle. CDR1 is GTSNPN and CDR2 is SVGIG in the germline V gene (reference sequence).

The chain links TRBV19 to TRBJ2-7; weak D call: TRBD2 (5 bases). The CDR3 length is 16 residues. Germline CDR1 LNHDA, CDR2 SQIVND (reference sequence). Trimming cost V 3 bases and J 6 bases, with 21 bases left between them. CDR3 sequence reads: CASSIAVAGMGSEQYF. The CDR3 DNA reads as TGTGCCAGTAGTATTGCCGTAGCCGGGATGGGCTCCGAGCAGTACTTC.

V and J are TRBV18 and TRBJ1-1; 8 nucleotides agree with TRBD1. Germline V gene data show CDR1 as KGHSH and CDR2 as LQKENI. The V gene end was trimmed by 5 bases and the J gene end by 4 bases; junction bases not matched to a gene: 3. CDR3 size: 13 residues. This CDR3 is CASSSGQGTEAFF. DNA for the CDR3: TGTGCCAGCTCATCCGGACAGGGCACTGAAGCTTTCTTT.

The chain carries TRBV19 and TRBJ1-6; D unclear. Trimming took off 9 bases at V and 5 bases at J, with 17 bases between the two ends. CDR1 is LNHDA and CDR2 is SQIVND in the germline V gene (reference sequence). The CDR3 is made up of 15 amino acids. The CDR3 coding sequence is TGTGCCAGCCGCTCCGGAGGGAGGGATAATTCACCCCTCCACTTT. It is translated as CASRSGGRDNSPLHF.

The J gene is TRBJ1-2, the V gene TRBV5-1; D is uncertain. CDR1 is SGHRS, CDR2 YFSETQ, per germline. The length of the CDR3 is 14 residues. The ends were cut back, 2 bases at V and 6 bases at J, with 14 bases in the middle. DNA of the CDR3: TGCGCCAGCAGCTTACAACAGTCGTGGGATGGCTACACCTTC. Encoded protein: CASSLQQSWDGYTF.

The chain is built from TRBV5-5 and TRBJ1-5, with TRBD1 matching 9 bases. In germline, CDR1 is SGHKS, CDR2 YYEKEE (reference sequence). The CDR3 runs to 15 residues. V dropped 0 bases and J dropped 4; count of bases not matched to a gene: 2. As DNA, the CDR3 is TGTGCCAGCAGCTTGGCCGGACAGGGGAATCAGCCCCAGCATTTT. Protein sequence: CASSLAGQGNQPQHF.

In its sample, this clone was seen a few times. This chain joins TRBV27 and TRBJ1-2, with D possibly matching TRBD1 (6 bases). The CDR3 spans 17 residues. Germline CDR1 is MNHEY and CDR2 is SMNVEV (reference sequence). Trimming removed 3 bases from V and 2 bases from J, with 19 bases in between. The CDR3 DNA reads TGTGCCAGCAGTTTTTTGACAGGACCGAAATCGAACTATGGCTACACCTTC. Its translation is CASSFLTGPKSNYGYTF.

This clone appeared a few times. V gene TRBV5-4 combines with J gene TRBJ1-2, with D possibly matching TRBD1 (5 bases). The CDR3 runs to 12 residues. The V gene's germline CDR1 is SGHNT and CDR2 YYREEE (reference sequence). V was shortened by 4 bases and J by 6 bases, with 10 bases between the two germline ends. DNA for the CDR3: TGTGCCAGCAGCCAGGGCCTGGATGGCTACACCTTC. Translated: CASSQGLDGYTF.

This rearrangement joins TRBV27 to TRBJ1-2; D is possibly TRBD1 (6 bases). The CDR3 runs 15 residues. V was clipped by 4 bases and J by 8 bases, with 20 bases between them. Germline CDR1 reads MNHEY; CDR2 reads SMNVEV (reference sequence). This CDR3 is CASSSSGNRVGGYTF. The DNA for the CDR3 is TGTGCCAGCAGTTCATCGGGCAACAGGGTGGGCGGCTACACCTTC.

This chain joins TRBV7-2 and TRBJ1-2, with 7 bases matching TRBD1. CDR1 SGHTA and CDR2 FQGNSA come from the germline V gene. This CDR3 is 15 amino acids long. V shed 3 bases, J shed 4 bases, and the junction held 8 bases outside the gene matches. In DNA form, the CDR3 reads TGTGCCAGCAGCTTCAAGACAGGGCTCAGCTATGGCTACACCTTC. Its protein is CASSFKTGLSYGYTF.